This record covers a single T cell receptor beta chain. The target of this receptor is not known. It has no much larger one-base neighbor in the sample; base qualities were not kept. In total, over 600 healthy bone marrow donors made up the cohort. Cohort members were all nominally healthy when sampled, although unrecorded immune exposures were likely present. The donor tested CMV seropositive and was one of the 289 seropositive cohort members. Each donor provided a peripheral blood sample, and peripheral blood mononuclear cells were used for TCR beta sequencing. Genomic DNA extraction from the blood cell samples was performed with the Qiagen DNeasy Blood Extraction Kit. The sample comes from a study of cytomegalovirus exposure and HLA in healthy donors (dated by TCRdb to the late 2010s). For context, the study as a whole: An earlier analysis of roughly 570 of the donors reported approximately 280 Gb of sequence data and 95 million to 130 million unique TCR beta sequences obtained from about 179 million T cells. The T cell repertoires of around 730 subjects were profiled by immunosequencing and related to cytomegalovirus serostatus. A later analysis re-analyzed previously published TCR beta repertoires from 500 to 700 donors and added high-resolution HLA genotyping to study TCR occurrence patterns. Among some 400 genotyped donors of the cohort, an average of around 240,000 unique TCR beta nucleotide sequences were sequenced per donor, about a sixth of them non-productive. HLA typing covered class I and class II loci at four-digit resolution. An earlier analysis of roughly 600 of the donors used high-throughput TCR beta sequencing to judge whether each TCR beta V gene segment behaved as functional or pseudogenic. Every discovery cohort repertoire had been produced on one sequencing platform. A later genetic analysis used genome-wide SNP genotypes for about 55% of the 666 donors, treating that subset as a discovery cohort. Of the approximately 400 genotyped donors, 65% to 90% were placed in the genetic ancestry cluster associated with self-reported Caucasian donors. The aim of the study was to test whether cataloging public T cell receptors could identify signatures of past pathogen exposure. Typing coverage varied by locus: about 620-640 donors for A, B, C, DRB1 and DQB1; approximately 500 for DQA1; around 570 for DPA1; 450 to 480 for DPB1. Five DR-DQ haplotypes were handled as single units for association and clustering because linkage in the cohort was strong. Roughly 300 gigabases of sequencing data and approximately 91 million unique TCR sequences made up an early release that covered fewer than 650 HLA-typed donors. Donor age, sex, ethnicity and CMV serostatus were compiled alongside the repertoire data. The later analysis used no new phenotypic data to find candidate immune exposures, relying instead on TCR beta sequences and their occurrence across donors. Besides the first cohort of approximately 710 subjects, a separate validation cohort made up of roughly 130 different subjects was used. To predict cytomegalovirus infection status, the study brought together high-throughput TCR immunosequencing, statistical association of individual TCRs with disease status, and machine learning.

What the authors observed across the whole study: The presence/absence analyses assumed that sequencing depth was roughly uniform across donors, and that assumption may not be true. An association between a missense DCLRE1C variant and V-gene and J-gene trimming of TCR beta chains was found in a later genetic analysis and replicated in an independent cohort. A later analysis found that HLA-associated TCR beta chains were more clonally expanded and had lower generation probabilities than equally common non-associated chains. According to a later analysis, TCR association rates differed among HLA loci, with DRB1 alleles showing the most associated TCRs and HLA-C alleles showing the fewest. A cluster of highly shared sequence variants was judged likely to be a technical artifact of the sequencing pipeline. Assigning TCR associations to individual alleles was difficult when HLA alleles, especially DR and DQ, strongly co-occurred. Because some donors lacked HLA typing at each locus, the association tests relied only on the typed subset. It was suggested by the authors that the approach could potentially be generalized to other disease states and immunological phenotypes. Several of the top co-occurrence clusters appeared to be linked to parvovirus B19, influenza, CMV and Epstein-Barr virus, according to a later analysis. Correlated functional status among segregating V segments might be attributable to linkage disequilibrium, but an unknown experimental factor could not be ruled out. Across donors, most TCR sequences were observed very rarely, whereas some public TCRs were present in many individuals. A few of the identified cytomegalovirus-associated TCR beta chains were confirmed in vitro to be specific for cytomegalovirus antigens. In a later genetic analysis, fewer N-insertions in productive TCRs were reported among donors in an Asian-associated ancestry cluster than the approximately 670-donor mean. In this cohort, only TCR beta chains were sequenced, and detectable features were limited by the absence of alpha or paired-chain data. Cytomegalovirus status was reported to be diagnosed by the classifier with high specificity and sensitivity in both the original and validation cohorts. Immune exposure information for the cohort was limited to CMV serostatus. Some IMGT-functional V segments, including TRBV6-2 and TRBV6-3, could not be told apart with the 87-base-pair reads, so those segments were excluded. In a later analysis, most CMV-associated TCR beta chains were found to appear HLA-restricted, with HLA associations seemingly driven largely by CMV exposure. Broadly in line with IMGT annotations, most TCR beta V segments showed up in productive rearrangements about 90% or about 30% of the time in an earlier analysis of a few hundred of the donors. A later analysis associated 17,000 or so TCR beta sequences with specific HLA alleles at a false discovery rate of 0.05. A total of around 150 TCR beta chains were listed by the study as associated with cytomegalovirus. Because counts were too low, seventeen rarely observed V segments, including chromosome 9 orphons, were excluded from the earlier analysis of some 590 of the donors. A further reported finding was that TCR beta sequences accurately predicted the HLA-A and HLA-B alleles for most subjects in the first cohort.

Library construction relied on the immunoSEQ multiplex PCR assay. For the multiplex PCR, a mixture combining 60 forward primers for TCR Vbeta segments and 13 reverse primers for TCR Jbeta segments was used. The CDR3 region of rearranged TCR beta genes was amplified from genomic DNA by a multiplex PCR assay. The amplified TCR beta libraries were sequenced on the Illumina HiSeq System as 87-base-pair reads. As for how the authors treated the data: A later analysis tallied some 79 million unique TCR beta chains across the 610 or so repertoires, and 10 million to 11 million of those chains were shared by two or more donors. To remove PCR and sequencing errors, raw reads were error-corrected and collapsed into unique sequences using a nearest-neighbor algorithm that merged closely related sequences. CDR3 sequences were aligned to IMGT reference sequences to assign V, D and J gene segments. For a sequence to be retained, at least a six-nucleotide match to both a V gene segment and a J gene segment was required. Rearrangements were called productive when the CDR3 lacked stop codons and stayed in frame with V and J; all others were non-productive. CDR3 was defined according to IMGT convention as the region running from the second conserved V-encoded cysteine to the conserved J-encoded phenylalanine. The earlier analysis of 550 to 650 of the donors excluded any sequence lacking an unambiguous match to a single V gene segment. In an earlier analysis of 500 to 750 of the donors, V segments were called functional above 56.7% productive rearrangements and were called segregating when the between-donor standard deviation exceeded 5%. To diagnose cytomegalovirus status from the catalog of TCR beta chain sequences, a statistical classification framework was built. In a later analysis, V and J genes were assigned by comparing TCR nucleotide sequences against IMGT/GENE-DB human TR gene sequences. Using the TCRdist pipeline, a later analysis assigned CDR3 sequences along with most-parsimonious VDJ recombination scenarios. In a later analysis, each TCR beta chain was defined by its CDR3 amino acid sequence together with its V-gene family, and reads without a unique V-gene family were excluded. As a way to deal with suspected cross-contamination and a sequencing artifact, a later analysis dropped hundreds of nucleotide sequences that were highly shared and had low generation probability. A later analysis calculated a clonal expansion index for each public chain from normalized within-repertoire ranks of inferred template counts. In a later analysis, generation probabilities were computed using a VDJ recombination model fitted to out-of-frame rearrangements, and the results were checked against IGoR. In a later analysis, hypergeometric tests were used to score TCR-TCR, TCR-HLA and TCR-CMV co-occurrence, with a repertoire-size bias correction applied to TCR pairs. False discovery rates were estimated in a later analysis by permuting HLA or CMV assignments 20 times. In a later analysis, co-occurring TCRs were grouped using DBSCAN, and TCRdist sequence similarity was added for clustering within HLA-allele-positive subsets. For co-occurrence clustering, repertoires with fewer than 30,000 or more than 120,000 public chains were excluded, along with roughly five repertoires with anomalous nucleotide sharing. TCRdb re-hosts the immuneACCESS table, in-frame sequences only. Its copies lack some clones; in the studies checked, an unresolved V gene accounts for under half of them, and the cause for the rest is not known. The V and J calls and clone size come from that table; D and trimming were worked out from the DNA. The sample data list approximately 55,000 clones, and around 85% of these were observed just once. The ten largest clones take up around 2.5% of the sample.

Spanning cysteine to phenylalanine, the CDR3 consists of 14 amino acids. The retained sequence is limited to the CDR3, 42 bases, with the frame set at the first base. V is reduced by 6 bases and J by 2 bases, leaving a spacing of 14 bases between them. Reading the germline V gene gives CDR1 MDHEN and CDR2 SYDVKM. Sequencing was done on a sample of PBMCs. The origin of this receptor is a boy between 10 and 17 years old in good health and CMV-seropositive. The chain uses TRBV28 and TRBJ2-7; TRBD1 is a weak D gene call, 5 bases matching. At the DNA level, the sequence is TGTGCCAGCAGACGATCGGCAGGGACCTACGAGCAGTACTTC. Its protein is CASRRSAGTYEQYF. The CDR3, completed at both ends by the reference TRBV28 and TRBJ2-7 genes, gives the full variable domain DVKVTQSSRYLVKRTGEKVFLECVQDMDHENMFWYRQDPGLGLRLIYFSYDVKMKEKGDIPEGYSVSREKKERFSLILESASTNQTSMYLCASRRSAGTYEQYFGPGTRLTVT.